The clone carrying this TCR beta chain has ten or more counts. RNA transcripts yielded amplified TCR beta CDR3 regions. Second-round multiplex PCR came after first-round RT-PCR with HTBI primers. MiXCR, run by TCRdb on the multiplex PCR reads, gives a single entry per CDR3 protein. The data show around 470,000 distinct CDR3 sequences, with roughly 14% seen just once and roughly 10% held by the top ten. Trimming removed 4 bases from V and 5 bases from J; junction bases left unmatched: 4. The length of the CDR3 is 13 residues. The germline CDR1 and CDR2 sequences are MGHRA and YSYEKL. The data were obtained in a study of Graves' ophthalmopathy and Graves' hyperthyroidism. Study summary: Sampling took place at initial diagnosis, with peripheral blood obtained before any treatment.

The sequenced sample was blood. The clonotype was recovered from a woman under 40 with Graves' ophthalmopathy. The rearrangement uses TRBV4-1 and TRBJ2-5; TRBD2 matches 7 bases. The CDR3: CASSLTSVETQYF. CDR3 coding DNA: TGCGCCAGCAGCCTAACTAGCGTGGAGACCCAGTACTTC.